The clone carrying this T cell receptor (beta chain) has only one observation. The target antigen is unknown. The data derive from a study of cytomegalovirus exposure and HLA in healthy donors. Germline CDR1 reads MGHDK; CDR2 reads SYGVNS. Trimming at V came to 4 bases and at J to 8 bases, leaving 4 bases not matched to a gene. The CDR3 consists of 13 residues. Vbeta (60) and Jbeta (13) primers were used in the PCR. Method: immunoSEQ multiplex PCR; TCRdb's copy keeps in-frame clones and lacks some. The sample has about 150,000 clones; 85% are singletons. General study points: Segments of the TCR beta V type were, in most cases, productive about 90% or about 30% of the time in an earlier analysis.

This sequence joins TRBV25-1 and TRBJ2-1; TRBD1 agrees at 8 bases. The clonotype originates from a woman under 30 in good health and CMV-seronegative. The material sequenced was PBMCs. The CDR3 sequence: CASSGQGWHEQFF. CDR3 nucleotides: TGTGCCAGCAGTGGACAGGGGTGGCATGAGCAGTTCTTC.